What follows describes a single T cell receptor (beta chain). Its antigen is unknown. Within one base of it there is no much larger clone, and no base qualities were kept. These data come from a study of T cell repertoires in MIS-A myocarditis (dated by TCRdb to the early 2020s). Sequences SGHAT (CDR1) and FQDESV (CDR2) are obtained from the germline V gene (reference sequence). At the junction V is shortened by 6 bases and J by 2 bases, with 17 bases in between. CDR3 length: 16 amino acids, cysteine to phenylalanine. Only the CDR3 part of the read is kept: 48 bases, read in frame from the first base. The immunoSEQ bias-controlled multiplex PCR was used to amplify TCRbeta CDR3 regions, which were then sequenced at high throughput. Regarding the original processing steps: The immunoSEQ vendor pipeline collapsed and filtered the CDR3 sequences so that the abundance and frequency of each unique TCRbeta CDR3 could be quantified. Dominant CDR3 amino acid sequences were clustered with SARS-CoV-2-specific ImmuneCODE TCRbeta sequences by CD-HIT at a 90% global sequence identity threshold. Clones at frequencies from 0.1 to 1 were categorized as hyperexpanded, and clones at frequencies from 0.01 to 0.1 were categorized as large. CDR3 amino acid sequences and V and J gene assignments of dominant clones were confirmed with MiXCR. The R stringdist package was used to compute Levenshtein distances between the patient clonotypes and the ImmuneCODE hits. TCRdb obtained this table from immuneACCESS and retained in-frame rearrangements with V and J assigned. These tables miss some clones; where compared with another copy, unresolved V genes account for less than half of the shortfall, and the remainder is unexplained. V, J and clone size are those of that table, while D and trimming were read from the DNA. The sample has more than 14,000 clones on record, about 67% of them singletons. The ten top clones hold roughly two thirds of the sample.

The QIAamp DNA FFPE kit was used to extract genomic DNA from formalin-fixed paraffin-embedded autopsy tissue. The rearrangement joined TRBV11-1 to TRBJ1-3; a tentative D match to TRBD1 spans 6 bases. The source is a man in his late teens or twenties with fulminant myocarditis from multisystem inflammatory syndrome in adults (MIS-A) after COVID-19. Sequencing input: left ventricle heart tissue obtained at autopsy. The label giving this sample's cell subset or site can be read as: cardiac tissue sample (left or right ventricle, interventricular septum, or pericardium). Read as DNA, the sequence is TGTGCCAGCAGTCGCACAGGGAGGGGAGCTGGAAACACCATATATTTT. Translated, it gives CASSRTGRGAGNTIYF.